This T cell receptor beta chain was identified in a study of blood T cell repertoires in COVID-19. About the study: Collection of acute and convalescent COVID-19 samples took place in the United States, Italy and Spain.

V lost 7 bases and J lost 1; bases outside the gene matches: 7. There are 14 residues in the CDR3. The V gene's germline CDR1 is MNHNY and CDR2 SVGAGI (reference sequence). Authors' data handling: Nucleated cell number was recorded as an estimate derived from reference gene primer amplification. Assay: immunoSEQ multiplex PCR; the TCRdb copy retains only in-frame clones and omits some. That table supplies the V and J calls and clone size; D and trimming were determined from the DNA. Among under 85,000 clones listed, roughly 82% were seen once. This receptor was obtained from a middle-aged man with acute or convalescent COVID-19. Sequencing was carried out using peripheral blood. The chain recombines TRBV6-6 with TRBJ2-7; 7 bases are a match to TRBD1. DNA of the CDR3: TGTGCCAGCACCCACAGGGGTACTTCCTACGAGCAGTACTTC. This gives the protein CASTHRGTSYEQYF.